This is a list of T cell receptor beta chains from one sample in a study of Ad26.COV2.S vaccination and SARS-CoV-2 variants. TCRdb's copy holds only in-frame clones and misses some; the assay was immunoSEQ multiplex PCR. The sample holds around 300,000 clones, 90% seen once. The source was peripheral blood, collected in a trial of Ad26.COV2.S vaccine versus placebo. The receptors come from a person aged 18-65 years who received the Ad26.COV2.S COVID-19 vaccine or a placebo. Both conserved end residues are part of each CDR3. The order of the fields is J gene, D gene, V gene, clone size, CDR3 DNA, CDR3 protein. A D gene is named only where the DNA matches it firmly. Some rows have no size entry. The others give once, few or many, or a class for an expanded clone.

>TRBJ1-4|NA|TRBV6-5|once
TGTGCCAGCAGTTACCAATTTGCCGGAATAAATGAAAAACTGTTTTTT
CASSYQFAGINEKLFF
>TRBJ1-1|NA|TRBV9|NA
TGTGCCAGCAGCCTCCCAAACGCGAACACTGAAGCTTTCTTT
CASSLPNANTEAFF
>TRBJ1-2|NA|TRBV3-1/TRBV3-2|NA
TGTGCCAGCAGCCAAGAAGCAGGGTCTAACTATGGCTACACCTTC
CASSQEAGSNYGYTF
>TRBJ1-3|NA|TRBV30|NA
TGTGCCTGGAGAGAAAGGGCTGGAAACACCATATATTTT
CAWRERAGNTIYF
>TRBJ2-5|NA|TRBV2|NA
TGTGCCAGCAGTGCAGTGAGGGGTAGGGAGACCCAGTACTTC
CASSAVRGRETQYF
>TRBJ1-1|NA|TRBV2|NA
TGTGCCCCCGGACGGGGAGATACCCTCACTGAAGCTTTCTTT
CAPGRGDTLTEAFF
>TRBJ1-1|NA|TRBV6-6|NA
TGTGCCAGCATCAAGGGGTCGGGGGTGAACACTGAAGCTTTCTTT
CASIKGSGVNTEAFF
>TRBJ1-1|NA|TRBV7-2|few
TGTGCCAGCAACAGGGTGGGCACTGAAGCTTTCTTT
CASNRVGTEAFF
>TRBJ2-1|NA|TRBV7-9|NA
TGTGCCAGCACCAAGGGGGGAGAAAGGGTTTACAATGAGCAGTTCTTC
CASTKGGERVYNEQFF
>TRBJ2-1|TRBD2|TRBV5-5|once
TGTGCCAGCAGCTTTGGCGCGGGAGATTCCTCCTACAATGAGCAGTTCTTC
CASSFGAGDSSYNEQFF
>TRBJ1-2|NA|TRBV27|NA
TGTGCCAGCAGGGCGCAGAACTATGGCTACACCTTC
CASRAQNYGYTF
>TRBJ2-1|TRBD2|TRBV19|NA
TGTGCCAGTAGCCGCACGGGACTAGCGGCGAACAATGAGCAGTTCTTC
CASSRTGLAANNEQFF
>TRBJ1-1|TRBD1|TRBV5-4|NA
TGTGCCAGCAGCCCCGGGGGGACAGGGACCGCGAACACTGAAGCTTTCTTT
CASSPGGTGTANTEAFF
>TRBJ1-5|NA|TRBV16|NA
TGTGCCAGCAGCGATTACGGTAGCAATCAGCCCCAGCATTTT
CASSDYGSNQPQHF
>TRBJ2-1|NA|TRBV5-4|NA
TGTGCCAGCAGCCGGAACGGGGGTGAGCAGTTCTTC
CASSRNGGEQFF
>TRBJ2-2|NA|TRBV4-1|NA
TGCGCCAGCAGCGAAGAGCGAAGGGGCACCGGGGAGCTGTTTTTT
CASSEERRGTGELFF
>TRBJ2-2|TRBD2|TRBV6-4|NA
TGTGCCAGCAGTCCCGCCCCGAGCGGGATCGGGGAGCTGTTTTTT
CASSPAPSGIGELFF
>TRBJ2-3|TRBD2|TRBV19|NA
TGTGCCAGTAGTATGGGAGCGGGGGGTTTCACAGATACGCAGTATTTT
CASSMGAGGFTDTQYF
>TRBJ1-2|NA|TRBV5-6|NA
TGTGCCAGCAGCTCAACTCATTCACCGGAACACTATGGCTACACCTTC
CASSSTHSPEHYGYTF
>TRBJ1-1|NA|TRBV4-1|NA
TGCGCCAGCAGTCAAGACTTGGGGTTAACTGAAGCTTTCTTT
CASSQDLGLTEAFF
>TRBJ1-1|TRBD1|TRBV18|NA
TGTGCCAGCTCACAAACGACAGGGATGAACACTGAAGCTTTCTTT
CASSQTTGMNTEAFF
>TRBJ2-2|NA|TRBV19|NA
TGTGCCAGTAGTATAGGGGGGTTCAGCGGGGAGCTGTTTTTT
CASSIGGFSGELFF
>TRBJ1-1|TRBD1|TRBV29-1|NA
TGCAGCGTTCGAGGGGGCAGAAGCACTGAAGCTTTCTTT
CSVRGGRSTEAFF
>TRBJ2-2|TRBD1|TRBV6-5|NA
TGTGCCAGCAGTTACTACAGGGGCACCGGGGAGCTGTTTTTT
CASSYYRGTGELFF
>TRBJ1-1|NA|TRBV5-1|NA
TGCGCCAGCAGCTTGCCAAGTCGAACTGAAGCTTTCTTT
CASSLPSRTEAFF
>TRBJ1-4|NA|TRBV6-5|NA
TGTGCCAGCAGTCAACCGGGGCGGATGAATGAAAAACTGTTTTTT
CASSQPGRMNEKLFF
>TRBJ1-5|NA|TRBV7-2|NA
TGTGCCAGCAGCTTTCCCCCTAACAACAATCAGCCCCAGCATTTT
CASSFPPNNNQPQHF
>TRBJ1-1|TRBD1|TRBV19|NA
TGTGCCAGTAGCGAACTCCGACAGGGGGCGGGAGAGGGGGACACTGAAGCTTTCTTT
CASSELRQGAGEGDTEAFF
>TRBJ2-5|NA|TRBV18|NA
TGTGCCAGCTCCCCCTCCCTAGGGGCAATAAAAGAGACCCAGTACTTC
CASSPSLGAIKETQYF
>TRBJ1-1|TRBD1|TRBV18|NA
TGTGCCAGCTCACCTCGAGGACAGGGGATGTCTGAAGCTTTCTTT
CASSPRGQGMSEAFF
>TRBJ2-1|NA|TRBV3-1/TRBV3-2|NA
TGTGCCAGCAGCCTACAGGGACCCTATAGCTCCTACAATGAGCAGTTCTTC
CASSLQGPYSSYNEQFF
>TRBJ2-1|TRBD2|TRBV5-8|NA
TGTGCCAGCAGCTCCGGGACTAGCGTCTACAATGAGCAGTTCTTC
CASSSGTSVYNEQFF
>TRBJ1-2|NA|TRBV15|NA
TGTGCCACCAGCAGAGGGTTGGAGGTCCGTGGCTACACCTTC
CATSRGLEVRGYTF
>TRBJ2-4|TRBD2|TRBV6-6|NA
TGTGCCAGCAGTCCTACGGGGGGTAGCAACATTCAGTACTTC
CASSPTGGSNIQYF
>TRBJ2-3|TRBD2|TRBV2|NA
TGTGCCAGTGGGGCAACTAGCGGGGCTTTCTTGAGGACAGATACGCAGTATTTT
CASGATSGAFLRTDTQYF
>TRBJ1-1|NA|TRBV13|NA
TGTGCCAGCAGGCCGGGATCTAACACTGAAGCTTTCTTT
CASRPGSNTEAFF
>TRBJ2-1|NA|TRBV29-1|NA
TGCAGCGTTGATGGGGGTGGTAATGAGCAGTTCTTC
CSVDGGGNEQFF
>TRBJ1-2|TRBD1|TRBV30|NA
TGTGCCTGGGATCTCGGACAGGGATATGGCTACACCTTC
CAWDLGQGYGYTF
>TRBJ2-1|TRBD2|TRBV2|NA
TGTGCCGACCATCGGACTAGCGCGGGTAATGAGCAGTTCTTC
CADHRTSAGNEQFF
>TRBJ1-2|NA|TRBV6-1|NA
TGTGCCAGCAGCGAAGCGGCGGGGTGGTATGGCTACACCTTC
CASSEAAGWYGYTF
>TRBJ1-2|TRBD1|TRBV3-1/TRBV3-2|NA
TGTGCCAGCAGCCAAGAGGGACAGTACAACTATGGCTACACCTTC
CASSQEGQYNYGYTF
>TRBJ1-2|NA|TRBV18|NA
TGTGCCAGCTCACCACCGTCCCCGACAGTAAAAAACTATGGCTACACCTTC
CASSPPSPTVKNYGYTF
>TRBJ2-1|TRBD2|TRBV7-2|once
TGTGCCAGCCGCGTCCAGGTGGCGGGAGGGCCGGATGAGCAGTTCTTC
CASRVQVAGGPDEQFF
>TRBJ2-3|TRBD1|TRBV2|NA
TGTGCCAGCAGTGAAACAGGGGGCAACTTGGGCACAGATACGCAGTATTTT
CASSETGGNLGTDTQYF
>TRBJ1-5|TRBD1|TRBV29-1|few
TGCAGCGTTCCTGACCGGGACAGAGGTATGGCCCAGCATTTT
CSVPDRDRGMAQHF